The entry that follows covers one T cell receptor (beta chain) sequence. What it binds is not known. Expressed TCRB transcripts got sequenced, as all isolated RNA was reverse transcribed. The method was immunoSEQ multiplex PCR; TCRdb's version includes in-frame clones alone and lacks a portion of them. The sample lists about 240,000 clones; about 15% were seen once. This record belongs to a study of beta chain features in type 1 diabetes. On the study more broadly: Examination of sorted cells across all samples involved around 110 million cells.

About 120 mL of blood, on average, came from one heparinised draw per donor. Study findings and constraints: The naive, central memory and Treg TCRB repertoires showed an apparent similarity that was greater among patients than among healthy donors. There was a moderate but significant shortening of TCRB CDR3s in all four CD4+ subsets of Type 1 diabetes patients.

The TCR comes from a man between 25 and 39 years old with type 1 diabetes. The source material was naive CD4+ T cells from blood.

CDR3 coding DNA: TGCGCCAGCAGCCAAGTAGGGGCGCCTAGCAATCAGCCCCAGCATTTT. Translated: CASSQVGAPSNQPQHF. J is TRBJ1-5 and V is TRBV4-1; the D gene is possibly TRBD1 (5 bases). Germline V gene sequence: CDR1 MGHRA, CDR2 YSYEKL. The CDR3 is 16 residues long. Trimming stripped 1 base from V and 0 bases from J, with 10 bases between.